Listed below are T cell receptor beta chains from one sample, sequenced in a study of blood T cell repertoires in COVID-19. Sequencing was performed with immunoSEQ multiplex PCR; in TCRdb, only in-frame clones are kept and a portion is missing. The repertoire includes some 88,000 clones, approximately 86% of them detected once, and under 8% sits in the top ten. Input material: peripheral blood. The origin of the receptors is a man aged 55-75 years with acute or convalescent COVID-19. Each CDR3 is given with its conserved first and last residue. Fields, in order: CDR3 DNA, CDR3 protein, D gene, V gene, J gene, clone size. A D gene is named only where the DNA matches it firmly. The size of a clone is reported for some rows only, either as once, few or many, or as a class for expanded clones.

DNA: TGTGCCAGCAGCCCAGGGTTCTATGGCTACACCTTC; CDR3: CASSPGFYGYTF; D: NA; V: TRBV28; J: TRBJ1-2; size: NA
DNA: TGTGCCAGCACGTCACGACAGGGGATGAACACTGAAGCTTTCTTT; CDR3: CASTSRQGMNTEAFF; D: TRBD1; V: TRBV2; J: TRBJ1-1; size: NA
DNA: TGTGCCTGGACGGGACAGGGGGGTATATCCGGGGAGCTGTTTTTT; CDR3: CAWTGQGGISGELFF; D: TRBD1; V: TRBV30; J: TRBJ2-2; size: NA
DNA: TGTGCCACCAGCAGAGGGAGGACTAGCGGGCTTACCGGGGAGCTGTTTTTT; CDR3: CATSRGRTSGLTGELFF; D: TRBD2; V: TRBV15; J: TRBJ2-2; size: NA
DNA: TGTGCCAGCAGCTCCGGGACAGGGACGTGGGATGAGCAGTTCTTC; CDR3: CASSSGTGTWDEQFF; D: TRBD1; V: TRBV11-3; J: TRBJ2-1; size: NA
DNA: TGTGCCAGCAGCTTAGAGGCTAGCTCCTACAATGAGCAGTTCTTC; CDR3: CASSLEASSYNEQFF; D: NA; V: TRBV11-3; J: TRBJ2-1; size: NA
DNA: TGTGCCAGCAGTGACTGGGCAACGTTTGGAAACACCATATATTTT; CDR3: CASSDWATFGNTIYF; D: NA; V: TRBV2; J: TRBJ1-3; size: NA
DNA: TGTGCCAGCAGCTCCCCTGCTCCGGGACAGGCCTTCTATGGCTACACCTTC; CDR3: CASSSPAPGQAFYGYTF; D: TRBD1; V: TRBV5-6; J: TRBJ1-2; size: NA
DNA: TGTGCCAGCAGCCTATCCGGGACACCCTATGAGACCCAGTACTTC; CDR3: CASSLSGTPYETQYF; D: NA; V: TRBV7-8; J: TRBJ2-5; size: few
DNA: TGTGCCAGCTCCCCGACAGGGAGAAACACTGAAGCTTTCTTT; CDR3: CASSPTGRNTEAFF; D: TRBD1; V: TRBV18; J: TRBJ1-1; size: NA
DNA: TGTGCCAGCAGCACGGGACAGGGGGCGTCAGATACGCAGTATTTT; CDR3: CASSTGQGASDTQYF; D: TRBD1; V: TRBV11-2; J: TRBJ2-3; size: NA
DNA: TGCGCCAACTCACGGCCCAGGGGCTTAAGTCGGTATGGCTACACCTTC; CDR3: CANSRPRGLSRYGYTF; D: NA; V: TRBV4-3; J: TRBJ1-2; size: NA
DNA: TGCGCCAGCAGCTTCGGGGGGCGAGGTCAGCCCCAGCATTTT; CDR3: CASSFGGRGQPQHF; D: NA; V: TRBV5-1; J: TRBJ1-5; size: NA
DNA: TGTGCCAGCAGTTTATCGACCGGGAATAACTATGGCTACACCTTC; CDR3: CASSLSTGNNYGYTF; D: NA; V: TRBV27; J: TRBJ1-2; size: NA
DNA: TGTGCCAGCAGCGTAGAACTTCGGAATGAGCAGTTCTTC; CDR3: CASSVELRNEQFF; D: NA; V: TRBV9; J: TRBJ2-1; size: NA
DNA: TGTGCCATCAGCCAGGGCGGACTAGCGGGGAGCACAGATACGCAGTATTTT; CDR3: CAISQGGLAGSTDTQYF; D: TRBD2; V: TRBV10-3; J: TRBJ2-3; size: NA
DNA: TGTGCCAGCAGCTACCGGGACAGGGGACGAGTCCCTTTTTCGGTTTATGGCTACACCTTC; CDR3: CASSYRDRGRVPFSVYGYTF; D: NA; V: TRBV21-1; J: TRBJ1-2; size: NA
DNA: TGTGCCAGCAGTGAGGGGCCGTCTAGGCAGCCCCAGCATTTT; CDR3: CASSEGPSRQPQHF; D: NA; V: TRBV6-1; J: TRBJ1-5; size: few
DNA: TGTGCCAGCGTAACCAAAACAGGGGTAGGGGAGACCCAGTACTTC; CDR3: CASVTKTGVGETQYF; D: TRBD1; V: TRBV2; J: TRBJ2-5; size: once
DNA: TGCGCCAGCCGGAGAGGGGAGGGCTACGAGCAGTACTTC; CDR3: CASRRGEGYEQYF; D: TRBD2; V: TRBV10-2; J: TRBJ2-7; size: few
DNA: TGTGCTAGTGGAAGAAGCGGGAAAGGCTACGAGCAGTACTTC; CDR3: CASGRSGKGYEQYF; D: TRBD2; V: TRBV12-5; J: TRBJ2-7; size: NA
DNA: TGTGCCAGCTCACCAAATCGCGGGGGGACTAGGTCTGGCGAGCAGTACTTC; CDR3: CASSPNRGGTRSGEQYF; D: TRBD2; V: TRBV18; J: TRBJ2-7; size: NA
DNA: TGTGCCAGCAGCACAGGACAGGGTTTGGGCACTGAAGCTTTCTTT; CDR3: CASSTGQGLGTEAFF; D: TRBD1; V: TRBV7-2; J: TRBJ1-1; size: NA
DNA: TGTGCCAGCAGCCAAAGAGGACAGGGGATCGGCGTGCAGTACTTC; CDR3: CASSQRGQGIGVQYF; D: TRBD1; V: TRBV3-1/TRBV3-2; J: TRBJ2-7; size: NA
DNA: TGCGCCAGCAGCTTGGGCCCGGAGGGAAACACCATATATTTT; CDR3: CASSLGPEGNTIYF; D: NA; V: TRBV5-1; J: TRBJ1-3; size: NA
DNA: TGCGCCAGCAGCTGGTCAGGAACCTACGAGCAGTACTTC; CDR3: CASSWSGTYEQYF; D: NA; V: TRBV5-1; J: TRBJ2-7; size: NA
DNA: TGTGCCAGCAGTGAAGCGGGGGGGTCTGATGGCTACACCTTC; CDR3: CASSEAGGSDGYTF; D: NA; V: TRBV6-1; J: TRBJ1-2; size: NA
DNA: TGTGCCAGCAGGGCGGGACAGCGCACAGATACGCAGTATTTT; CDR3: CASRAGQRTDTQYF; D: NA; V: TRBV5-4; J: TRBJ2-3; size: NA
DNA: TGTGCCAGCAGCAAGACCAGGGGCACCGGGGAGCTGTTTTTT; CDR3: CASSKTRGTGELFF; D: NA; V: TRBV7-6; J: TRBJ2-2; size: NA
DNA: TGTGCCAGCAGCGTAGCGACAGGCTACTCTGGAAACACCATATATTTT; CDR3: CASSVATGYSGNTIYF; D: NA; V: TRBV9; J: TRBJ1-3; size: NA
DNA: TGTGCCAGCAGTGAAGTATCGACACGGCCGAACACTGAAGCTTTCTTT; CDR3: CASSEVSTRPNTEAFF; D: NA; V: TRBV6-1; J: TRBJ1-1; size: NA
DNA: TGTGCCAGCAGCCAAGAAGGGGCACCCCTCCACTTT; CDR3: CASSQEGAPLHF; D: NA; V: TRBV3-1/TRBV3-2; J: TRBJ1-6; size: once
DNA: TGTGCCAGCAGCCCAGGCGGGTTCAGAACTGAAGCTTTCTTT; CDR3: CASSPGGFRTEAFF; D: NA; V: TRBV7-2; J: TRBJ1-1; size: NA
DNA: TGCGCCAGCAGTTGGACTAGCGGGGCATCCTACGAGCAGTACTTC; CDR3: CASSWTSGASYEQYF; D: TRBD2; V: TRBV5-1; J: TRBJ2-7; size: NA
DNA: TGTGCCTGGAGCTTTACAGGGGATCCTACATTCCCGAACTATGGCTACACCTTC; CDR3: CAWSFTGDPTFPNYGYTF; D: TRBD1; V: TRBV30; J: TRBJ1-2; size: NA
DNA: TGTGCCAGCAGCTTATCGGGACTGAGCTCCTACGAGCAGTACTTC; CDR3: CASSLSGLSSYEQYF; D: NA; V: TRBV7-2; J: TRBJ2-7; size: NA
DNA: TGTGCCAGCAGTGGGATAGACAGGGGATATTCACCCCTCCACTTT; CDR3: CASSGIDRGYSPLHF; D: TRBD1; V: TRBV25-1; J: TRBJ1-6; size: NA
DNA: TGTGCCAGCAGCCCTCCGGGACAGGGGAACACTGAAGCTTTCTTT; CDR3: CASSPPGQGNTEAFF; D: TRBD1; V: TRBV3-1/TRBV3-2; J: TRBJ1-1; size: NA
DNA: TGTGCCAGCAGCTCGGTAGGACTAGCGGGAGGGCTTTACAATGAGCAGTTCTTC; CDR3: CASSSVGLAGGLYNEQFF; D: TRBD2; V: TRBV7-8; J: TRBJ2-1; size: NA
DNA: TGTGCCAGCAGTCCCTGGGACAGGGGCCATGAGCAGTTCTTC; CDR3: CASSPWDRGHEQFF; D: TRBD1; V: TRBV27; J: TRBJ2-1; size: NA
DNA: TGTGCCAGCAGCCCACACCTCAGGGGGGCCGACCTCCACTTT; CDR3: CASSPHLRGADLHF; D: TRBD1; V: TRBV11-2; J: TRBJ1-6; size: few
DNA: TGTGCCAGCAGTTACCGAGGGGGCGCACGGGCCGATGAGCAGTTCTTC; CDR3: CASSYRGGARADEQFF; D: TRBD1; V: TRBV6-5; J: TRBJ2-1; size: NA